Below are 29 T cell receptor beta chains sequenced from a single sample in a study of shared clonotypes between healthy human individuals. Sequencing used immunoSEQ multiplex PCR; TCRdb keeps in-frame clones, though not all of them. The repertoire has around 500,000 clones, more than 75% of them found once; the top ten carry 12%. The sequencing input was PBMCs. The receptors stem from a woman aged 40 to 55 in good health. Some clones in this sample may be carry-over from other donors' samples.

V is TRBV6-6 and J is TRBJ2-7; weak D call: TRBD1 (6 bases). CDR1 and CDR2 (germline): MNHNY, SVGAGI (reference sequence). The CDR3 is 14 residues long. The V gene lost 4 bases and the J gene lost 7 bases, with 17 bases spanning the gap. CDR3 nucleotide sequence: TGTGCCAGCAGTTCCACAGACAGGACGGGAGAGCAGTACTTC. Translation gives CASSSTDRTGEQYF.

As DNA, the CDR3 is TGCGCCAGCAGTCCCGACCAAGAGACCCAGTACTTC. Translated, it gives CASSPDQETQYF. The chain joins TRBV5-1 to TRBJ2-5; D call uncertain. Germline V gene sequence: CDR1 SGHRS, CDR2 YFSETQ. The CDR3 is 12 amino acids. Trimming removed 5 bases from V and 0 bases from J, with 5 bases in between.

Turning to this clone: Within the sample, other DNA sequences also encode this same CDR3. The gene calls are TRBV7-9 and TRBJ2-1; 9 bases align to TRBD2. Per the germline V gene, CDR1 is SEHNR and CDR2 is FQNEAQ (reference sequence). This CDR3 is 16 amino acids long. V lost 8 bases, J lost 1 base, and 9 bases stayed unmatched. CDR3 bases: TGTGCCAGCTCACTGAGCCTAGCGGGGTCCTACAATGAGCAGTTCTTC. Amino acid sequence: CASSLSLAGSYNEQFF.

The chain carries TRBV5-1 and TRBJ2-3; 11 bases are shared with TRBD2. Germline V CDR1 and CDR2: SGHRS, YFSETQ. J gave up 7 bases and V 4 bases, and 11 bases lay outside the gene matches. The CDR3 runs to 16 residues. The CDR3 DNA reads as TGCGCCAGCAGCCTCGGGACTAGCGGACCCACGAATACGCAGTATTTT. Translation: CASSLGTSGPTNTQYF.

This clone was recorded a few times. V and J are TRBV19 and TRBJ1-1, with 8 bases that match TRBD1. The CDR3 is 15 residues long. The V segment lost 8 bases and the J segment 0 bases; nucleotides outside the gene matches: 8. Germline CDR1 reads LNHDA; CDR2 reads SQIVND (reference sequence). This CDR3 is CASDDRGSVNTEAFF. The DNA for the CDR3 is TGTGCCAGTGACGACAGGGGCTCTGTGAACACTGAAGCTTTCTTT. Supplemented by reference TRBV19 and TRBJ1-1, the full variable domain reads DGGITQSPKYLFRKEGQNVTLSCEQNLNHDAMYWYRQDPGQGLRLIYYSQIVNDFQKGDIAEGYSVSREKKESFPLTVTSAQKNPTAFYLCASDDRGSVNTEAFFGQGTRLTVV.

For this clone: This probably arose from a read error, given a far larger clone one base away. The chain employs TRBV7-6 and TRBJ1-5; D perhaps matches TRBD1 (6 bases). Germline lookup yields CDR1 SGHVS and CDR2 FNYEAQ. The CDR3 runs 17 residues. CDR3 in amino acids: CASSTTPRGPAAQPQRF. The DNA for the CDR3 is TGTGCCAGCAGCACTACGCCCAGGGGCCCAGCGGCCCAGCCCCAGCGTTTT.

This clone has just one count. V gene TRBV4-1 combines with J gene TRBJ2-3; D gene unclear. In germline, CDR1 is MGHRA, CDR2 YSYEKL. V was clipped by 9 bases and J by 0 bases, with 10 bases between them. There are 13 residues in the CDR3. CDR3 sequence (DNA): TGCGCCAGTGCGGAGCCTAGCACAGATACGCAGTATTTT. Its protein product is CASAEPSTDTQYF.

V and J are TRBV7-9 and TRBJ2-2; D call uncertain. V dropped 11 bases and J dropped 2 bases, with 12 bases sitting between them. Germline V lookup: CDR1 SEHNR, CDR2 FQNEAQ (reference sequence). The CDR3 is 13 amino acids. The CDR3 is CAHSSTNTGELFF. The CDR3 DNA reads as TGTGCCCATTCATCGACCAACACCGGGGAGCTGTTTTTT.

This rearrangement joins TRBV18 to TRBJ1-4; no firm D call. The CDR3 runs to 15 residues. V shed 2 bases and J shed 4 bases, with 11 bases lying between them. Germline loops: CDR1 KGHSH, CDR2 LQKENI. The CDR3 nucleotides read TGTGCCAGCTCACCAACTTTGGGTGGTAATGAAAAACTGTTTTTT. This translates into CASSPTLGGNEKLFF.

V and J are TRBV18 and TRBJ2-1; 8 bases are shared with TRBD2. Germline V gene data show CDR1 as KGHSH and CDR2 as LQKENI. V lost 2 bases and J lost 4; bases outside the gene matches: 13. The CDR3 loop spans 18 amino acids. CDR3: CASSPIVISGNSYNEQFF. CDR3 bases: TGTGCCAGCTCACCAATAGTAATTAGCGGGAACAGTTACAATGAGCAGTTCTTC.

The chain couples TRBV10-3 to TRBJ1-3; possibly TRBD1 for D (5 bases). The germline V and J ends were trimmed by 3 bases and 3 bases, with 18 bases remaining between them. This CDR3 comprises 17 residues. Germline V gene sequence: CDR1 ENHRY, CDR2 SYGVKD. The CDR3 loop reads CAISDPPAGQFGNTIYF. The DNA of the CDR3 is TGTGCCATCAGTGATCCCCCCGCAGGGCAATTTGGAAACACCATATATTTT.

This clone was counted a single time. V gene TRBV7-2 combines with J gene TRBJ2-1, with TRBD1 matching 10 bases. The CDR3 has 18 amino acids. The germline gives CDR1 SGHTA, CDR2 FQGNSA. V dropped 5 bases and J dropped 3; count of bases not matched to a gene: 13. Here the CDR3 DNA reads TGTGCCAGCAGCATCCCCCGGGACAGGGGTCCAATCTACAATGAGCAGTTCTTC. Residues: CASSIPRDRGPIYNEQFF.

The chain couples TRBV14 to TRBJ2-1, with D unresolved. In germline, CDR1 is SGHDN, CDR2 FVKESK. This CDR3 has 12 amino acids. The V gene lost 2 bases and the J gene lost 7 bases, with 6 bases spanning the gap. The CDR3 bases are TGTGCCAGCAGCCAACGGTTGAATGAGCAGTTCTTC. Translated: CASSQRLNEQFF.

This chain joins TRBV27 and TRBJ1-1; D might be TRBD1 (5 bases). V lost 6 bases and J lost 4, with 12 bases in between. Germline lookup yields CDR1 MNHEY and CDR2 SMNVEV (reference sequence). This CDR3 contains 13 residues. In DNA, the CDR3 is TGTGCCAGCAGCATCAGGGAGGGCACTGAAGCTTTCTTT. It yields the protein CASSIREGTEAFF.

The chain links TRBV6-5 to TRBJ2-1, with 7 nucleotides matching TRBD2. The CDR3 length is 14 residues. The V and J ends lost 7 bases and 10 bases, in that order; junction bases with no gene match: 13. CDR1 is MNHEY, CDR2 SVGAGI, per germline. The DNA of the CDR3 is TGTGCCAGCACCCCGGGAAGCGGGGTATTAGAGCAGTTCTTC. Translating it yields CASTPGSGVLEQFF.

The gene calls are TRBV28 and TRBJ2-3; 12 nucleotides line up with TRBD2. From germline, CDR1 is MDHEN and CDR2 SYDVKM. The V and J ends lost 2 bases and 4 bases, in that order; junction bases with no gene match: 4. This CDR3 spans 16 amino acids. Here the CDR3 DNA reads TGTGCCAGCAGTTTAGCCCCTAGCGGGAGGGCAGATACGCAGTATTTT. Its translation is CASSLAPSGRADTQYF.

J is TRBJ2-7 and V is TRBV6-6; a possible D gene is TRBD2 (5 bases). The CDR3 is 14 amino acids. The ends were cut back, 2 bases at V and 2 bases at J, with 10 bases in the middle. Germline V gene lookup returns CDR1 MNHNY and CDR2 SVGAGI (reference sequence). The CDR3 bases are TGTGCCAGCAGTTACGGCGGGCACGCCTACGAGCAGTACTTC. It specifies CASSYGGHAYEQYF.

With regard to this clone: One end of the junction is discordant with germline, which a read error may explain. In the same sample, other DNA sequences code for this CDR3. The gene calls are TRBV14 and TRBJ1-1; 7 bases are a match to TRBD1. The CDR3 totals 16 residues. CDR1 is SGHDN, CDR2 FVKESK, per germline. The CDR3 region has the DNA TGTGCCAGCAGCCGGCACGAGGGACAGATGAACACTGAGGCTTTCTTT. It is translated as CASSRHEGQMNTEAFF.

The chain uses TRBV7-9 and TRBJ2-5; TRBD2 aligns across 10 bases. Losses at the gene ends were 4 bases for V and 2 bases for J; bases not matched to a gene: 10. The CDR3 has 17 amino acids. Germline V gene sequence: CDR1 SEHNR, CDR2 FQNEAQ (reference sequence). CDR3 residues: CASSSTLLAGKQETQYF. CDR3 sequence (DNA): TGTGCCAGCAGCTCTACCTTACTAGCGGGGAAACAAGAGACCCAGTACTTC. The full variable domain, rest sourced from reference TRBV7-9 and TRBJ2-5, is DTGVSQNPRHKITKRGQNVTFRCDPISEHNRLYWYRQTLGQGPEFLTYFQNEAQLEKSRLLSDRFSAERPKGSFSTLEIQRTEQGDSAMYLCASSSTLLAGKQETQYFGPGTRLLVL.

Comments on this clone: This likely stems from a read error, as it lies one base from a far larger clone. The sample holds other DNA sequences that translate to the same CDR3. CDR3 region: CASSYSGGGPNTEAFF. The CDR3 DNA is TGTGCCAGCAGTTACTCGGGCGGAGGACCGAACACTGAAGCCTTCTTT. The V call is TRBV6-6, the J call TRBJ1-1; D is unclear. The CDR3 extends over 16 amino acids. The V gene's germline CDR1 is MNHNY and CDR2 SVGAGI (reference sequence).

The chain is built from TRBV30 and TRBJ1-4; D might be TRBD1 (6 bases). The V gene lost 1 base and the J gene lost 4 bases, with 13 bases spanning the gap. The CDR3 runs to 15 residues. Germline CDR1 is GTSNPN and CDR2 is SVGIG (reference sequence). The CDR3 DNA follows: TGTGCCTGGAGTGATAACTCAGGGGATAATGAAAAACTGTTTTTT. This encodes CAWSDNSGDNEKLFF.

The chain links TRBV28 to TRBJ2-5; D could derive from TRBD1 or TRBD2 (6 bases each). V was pared by 1 base and J by 8 bases, with 17 bases between. This CDR3 has 15 residues. In germline, CDR1 is MDHEN, CDR2 SYDVKM. The CDR3 sequence is CASSLFGRRGETQYF. The CDR3 coding sequence is TGTGCCAGCAGTTTATTTGGGCGTAGGGGGGAAACCCAGTACTTC.

This clone was seen a single time. The rearrangement links TRBV14 to TRBJ1-2; D remains unclear. V was pared by 1 base and J by 2 bases, with 5 bases between. CDR1 is SGHDN, CDR2 FVKESK, per germline. This CDR3 region has 13 residues. The CDR3 is CASSQGYNYGYTF. CDR3 bases: TGTGCCAGCAGCCAAGGTTACAACTATGGCTACACCTTC.

The V call is TRBV11-1, the J call TRBJ2-1; the match to TRBD2 covers 10 bases. V gave up 1 base and J gave up 9 bases; unmatched junction bases: 12. CDR1 SGHAT and CDR2 FQDESV come from the germline V gene (reference sequence). CDR3 size: 17 residues. DNA of the CDR3: TGTGCCAGCAGCTTAGGAGGGACTAGCGTCTTGGCTAGTGAGCAGTTCTTC. Residues: CASSLGGTSVLASEQFF.

Of note for this clone: This sample includes further DNA sequences coding for the same CDR3. The chain recombines TRBV2 with TRBJ2-7, with TRBD2 as a possible D gene (6 bases). The CDR3 has 13 residues. V lost 6 bases, J lost 0 bases, and 9 bases lay in between. CDR1 is SNHLY and CDR2 is FYNNEI in the germline V gene. CDR3 region: CASSRDSSYEQYF. The CDR3 DNA follows: TGTGCCAGCAGCAGGGACTCCTCCTACGAGCAGTACTTC.

The V gene is TRBV28, the J gene TRBJ1-2; D not certain. This CDR3 region has 12 residues. V lost 8 bases and J lost 8, with 15 bases in between. The germline V gene encodes CDR1 MDHEN and CDR2 SYDVKM. Here the CDR3 reads CASEEGSYGYTF. In DNA, the CDR3 is TGTGCCAGCGAGGAGGGAAGTTACGGCTACACCTTC.

The chain uses TRBV5-1 and TRBJ1-2; 8 bases map to TRBD1. J lost 4 bases, V lost 4 bases, and 9 bases had no gene match. Germline loops: CDR1 SGHRS, CDR2 YFSETQ. This CDR3 is 15 amino acids long. The CDR3 region is CASSDTGGLGYGYTF. Here the CDR3 DNA reads TGCGCCAGCAGCGACACAGGGGGGTTAGGCTATGGCTACACCTTC.

The chain links TRBV7-2 to TRBJ2-5; a weak D match, TRBD1 (5 bases). Germline values: CDR1 SGHTA, CDR2 FQGNSA. V lost 3 bases, J lost 1 base, and 12 bases lay in between. The length of the CDR3 is 15 residues. The CDR3 protein is CASSFSSGIQETQYF. The DNA of the CDR3 is TGTGCCAGCAGCTTCAGTTCAGGGATCCAAGAGACCCAGTACTTC.

The gene calls are TRBV2 and TRBJ1-1, with 8 bases aligning to TRBD1. Trimming cost V 5 bases and J 6 bases; bases outside gene matches: 2. This CDR3 region has 12 residues. The germline CDR1 and CDR2 sequences are SNHLY and FYNNEI. The CDR3 sequence: CASSNRGSEAFF. The CDR3 coding sequence is TGTGCCAGCAGTAACAGGGGGTCTGAAGCTTTCTTT. Looking up the rest from reference TRBV2 and TRBJ1-1 gives the full variable domain: EPEVTQTPSHQVTQMGQEVILRCVPISNHLYFYWYRQILGQKVEFLVSFYNNEISEKSEIFDDQFSVERPDGSNFTLKIRSTKLEDSAMYFCASSNRGSEAFFGQGTRLTVV.